The 20 T cell receptor beta chains in this list originate from one sample, sequenced in a study of HIV-infected children after antiretroviral therapy interruption. A 3' RACE protocol on RNA, with unique molecular identifiers, produced the TCR library. One entry per CDR3 protein, called by TCRdb with MiXCR from the 3' RACE reads. The sample holds fewer than 45,000 distinct CDR3 sequences, approximately 7% seen once. Sample treatment: PENTA 11 planned treatment interruption arm or continuous ART arm. The starting material was CD45RA+ CD4+ T cells from PBMCs, pooled from several time points, obtained from a donor given antiretroviral therapy, either interrupted or continuous. Noted subset: naive CD4+ CD45RA+ CD45RO- T cells. All receptors come from a pool of human donors with HIV.

By its share, this clonotype is medium-sized. The chain has TRBV10-3 and TRBJ2-7, with D perhaps matching TRBD2 (7 bases). This CDR3 has 10 amino acids. Germline V gene lookup returns CDR1 ENHRY and CDR2 SYGVKD. Trimming pared 10 bases from V and 10 bases from J, leaving 14 bases between. Here the CDR3 DNA reads TGTGCCAGCGGGGGACATGAACAGTACTTC. The encoded protein is CASGGHEQYF.

This clonotype was detected a few times. The V call is TRBV12-2, the J call TRBJ1-2. TRBV12-2 is listed as a pseudogene. This CDR3 region has 17 residues. The chain's CDR3 is CASRLAYDHITFKGYTF. The CDR3 nucleotides read TGTGCAAGTCGCTTAGCGTACGATCACATTACCTTTAAGGGCTACACCTTC.

This clonotype has ten or more counts. The chain couples TRBV18 to TRBJ2-5; D is unresolved. The V end lost 2 bases, the J end lost 0 bases, and 13 bases lay between the germline ends. The germline V gene encodes CDR1 KGHSH and CDR2 LQKENI. The CDR3 extends over 16 amino acids. CDR3 DNA sequence: TGTGCCAGCTCACCATCACAGATCCAATACCAAGAGACCCAGTACTTC. Translating gives CASSPSQIQYQETQYF.

This clonotype was seen ten or more times. The chain uses TRBV3-1 and TRBJ2-5; TRBD2 matches 7 bases. The V gene end was trimmed by 1 base and the J gene end by 4 bases; junction bases not matched to a gene: 0. Germline values: CDR1 LGHDT, CDR2 YNNKEL (reference sequence). This CDR3 contains 13 residues. This chain's CDR3 is CASSQAGGETQYF. DNA of the CDR3: TGTGCCAGCAGCCAAGCGGGGGGAGAGACCCAGTACTTC.

This clonotype was recorded at least ten times. The rearrangement uses TRBV5-5 and TRBJ1-4, with unresolved D. This CDR3 comprises 14 residues. V gave up 0 bases and J gave up 0 bases, with 3 bases separating them. The germline CDR1 and CDR2 sequences are SGHKS and YYEKEE (reference sequence). The CDR3 loop reads CASSLGATNEKLFF. The CDR3, as DNA: TGTGCCAGCAGCTTGGGCGCAACTAATGAAAAACTGTTTTTT.

The table lists this clonotype with many counts. The rearrangement links TRBV12-3 or TRBV12-4 to TRBJ1-5; D not certain. V was clipped by 3 bases and J by 7 bases, with 22 bases between them. The CDR3 totals 17 residues. CDR3 region: CASSFSTRTFGGQPQHF. CDR3 sequence (DNA): TGTGCCAGCAGTTTTTCGACCCGGACCTTTGGCGGGCAGCCCCAGCATTTT.

V and J are TRBV7-2 and TRBJ2-1; 16 nucleotides line up with TRBD2. The trim removed 3 bases at V and 7 bases at J, leaving 3 bases unmatched. CDR1 and CDR2 from the germline V gene are SGHTA and FQGNSA. The length of the CDR3 is 16 residues. CDR3 loop: CASSFKGLAGGNEQFF. In DNA form, the CDR3 reads TGTGCCAGCAGCTTCAAGGGACTAGCGGGAGGGAATGAGCAGTTCTTC.

V gene TRBV14 combines with J gene TRBJ1-2; 8 nucleotides align to TRBD1. The CDR3 extends over 13 amino acids. Germline CDR1 reads SGHDN; CDR2 reads FVKESK. Trimming removed 0 bases from V and 7 bases from J; junction bases left unmatched: 1. CDR3 amino acids: CASSQETGGGYTF. CDR3 DNA: TGTGCCAGCAGCCAAGAAACAGGGGGTGGCTACACCTTC.

This clonotype was detected many times. The rearrangement uses TRBV7-3 and TRBJ2-2, with 10 positions matching TRBD2. Germline CDR1 reads SGHTA; CDR2 reads FQGTGA. The trim removed 6 bases at V and 4 bases at J, leaving 8 bases unmatched. This CDR3 is 16 amino acids long. The CDR3: CASRPRGLAFTGELFF. DNA for the CDR3: TGTGCCAGCAGGCCGCGGGGACTAGCGTTCACCGGGGAGCTGTTTTTT.

In its sample, this clonotype was seen a few times. V and J are TRBV2 and TRBJ2-1; TRBD2 is a possible D gene (5 bases). Trimming removed 3 bases at V and 12 bases at J, with 18 bases between. Germline values: CDR1 SNHLY, CDR2 FYNNEI. The CDR3 length is 14 residues. CDR3: CASSETDSSRAQFF. DNA of the CDR3: TGTGCCAGCAGTGAGACGGACTCCTCCCGAGCGCAGTTCTTC.

This clonotype was recorded at least ten times. The junction departs from germline at one end; a sequencing error may be responsible. The chain couples TRBV30 to TRBJ2-4, with D tentatively TRBD2 (5 bases). Germline assignment: CDR1 GTSNPN and CDR2 SVGIG (reference sequence). The CDR3 has 14 amino acids. Here the CDR3 DNA reads TGTGCCTGGAGTCTAGTGGGGAGTCAAAACACCTTGTACTTT. Its protein product is CAWSLVGSQNTLYF.

This clonotype was counted at least ten times. The V gene is TRBV20-1, the J gene TRBJ1-6; D is unclear. V was trimmed by 6 bases and J by 9 bases, leaving 12 bases between them. The germline gives CDR1 DFQATT, CDR2 SNEGSKA (reference sequence). The CDR3 length is 12 residues. CDR3 residues: CSAKTGSSPLHF. CDR3 sequence (DNA): TGCAGTGCAAAGACTGGAAGTTCACCCCTCCACTTT.

The chain is built from TRBV19 and TRBJ2-3, with D perhaps matching TRBD1 or TRBD2 (6 bases each). Per germline, CDR1 LNHDA and CDR2 SQIVND (reference sequence). V gave up 10 bases and J gave up 4 bases, with 18 bases separating them. The CDR3 has 14 residues. The CDR3 DNA is TGTGCCACCCTAGCCGGGGGCCGACCAGATACGCAGTATTTT. Encoded protein: CATLAGGRPDTQYF.

On this clonotype: One junction end disagrees with the germline gene, perhaps due to a read error. V gene TRBV12-3 or TRBV12-4 combines with J gene TRBJ2-4, with D unresolved. The CDR3 has 11 residues. As DNA, the CDR3 is TGTGCAAGCAGCTTTCAAAACACCTTGTACTTT. Translated: CASSFQNTLYF.

This clonotype was recorded many times. The V and J genes are TRBV12-3 or TRBV12-4 and TRBJ2-5; D gene uncertain. Trimming pared 3 bases from V and 0 bases from J, leaving 17 bases between. The CDR3 length is 17 residues. The DNA of the CDR3 is TGTGCCAGCAGTTTGGGGTCCCCAATCCCCAACCAAGAGACCCAGTACTTC. It codes for CASSLGSPIPNQETQYF.

At least ten counts were recorded for this clonotype. This sequence joins TRBV12-3 or TRBV12-4 and TRBJ2-5; a weak D match, TRBD2 (6 bases). V was pared by 6 bases and J by 2 bases, with 10 bases between. The CDR3 consists of 13 residues. CDR3 sequence: CASSLGLQETQYF. As DNA, the CDR3 is TGTGCCAGCAGCCTGGGACTTCAAGAGACCCAGTACTTC.

This clonotype was seen only a few times. This chain joins TRBV7-7 and TRBJ2-2, with D tentatively TRBD1 or TRBD2 (5 bases each). The CDR3 is made up of 14 amino acids. The V end lost 2 bases, the J end lost 8 bases, and 12 bases lay between the germline ends. Germline V gives CDR1 SSHAT, CDR2 FNYEAQ (reference sequence). The CDR3 coding sequence is TGTGCCAGCAGCTTAAAGCTCGGGGCAGGGGAGCTGTTTTTT. It yields the protein CASSLKLGAGELFF.

This clonotype was picked up many times. The chain couples TRBV10-3 to TRBJ1-1; the D is unclear. V was pared by 4 bases and J by 1 base, with 7 bases between. Germline lookup yields CDR1 ENHRY and CDR2 SYGVKD. The CDR3 totals 13 residues. The CDR3: CAISGGENTEAFF. CDR3 nucleotides: TGTGCCATCAGTGGTGGAGAGAACACTGAAGCTTTCTTT.

V gene TRBV10-3 combines with J gene TRBJ2-4, with 8 bases fitting TRBD2. CDR1 is ENHRY and CDR2 is SYGVKD in the germline V gene. V was pared by 0 bases and J by 0 bases, with 4 bases of the junction left unmatched. The CDR3 contains 17 residues. The CDR3 sequence is CAISESSLAGAKNIQYF. As DNA, the CDR3 is TGTGCCATCAGTGAGTCATCCCTAGCGGGAGCCAAAAACATTCAGTACTTC.

The V call is TRBV10-1, the J call TRBJ1-1, with D possibly being TRBD1 (5 bases). The ends were cut back, 6 bases at V and 1 base at J, with 9 bases in the middle. The CDR3 runs 13 residues. Germline CDR1 reads WNHNN; CDR2 reads SYGVQD (reference sequence). CDR3 sequence (DNA): TGCGCCAGCAGGTTGGACACGAACACTGAAGCTTTCTTT. Translation: CASRLDTNTEAFF.